The next 3 T cell receptor beta chains were all read from a single sample in a study of T-cell reconstitution after alpha-beta-depleted transplantation in children. TCRbeta library construction was performed incorporating unique molecular identifiers. In TCRdb, the PCR reads were re-called with MiXCR into one record per CDR3 protein. The sample has around 78,000 distinct CDR3 sequences, just under 7.5% seen once. The sequencing here drew on PBMCs from the stem cell graft donor, taken from the stem cell graft. These TCRs come from a human donor who donated a stem cell graft to a child with acute lymphoblastic leukemia.

In its sample, this clonotype was seen a few times. V and J are TRBV7-2 and TRBJ2-2; no reliable D call. Germline assignment: CDR1 SGHTA and CDR2 FQGNSA. V lost 1 base and J 7 bases, leaving 10 bases between the germline ends. The CDR3 extends over 14 amino acids. The CDR3 spells CASSLGFLGGELFF. CDR3 DNA: TGTGCCAGCAGCTTAGGGTTCTTAGGCGGGGAGCTGTTTTTT.

The chain recombines TRBV4-3 with TRBJ1-1; 9 nucleotides line up with TRBD1. This CDR3 has 15 residues. The germline gives CDR1 LGHNA, CDR2 YSLEER. Trimming took 7 bases from V and 2 from J; bases not matched to a gene: 8. The DNA for the CDR3 is TGCGCCAGCATCCAGAGGACAGGGGATAACACTGAAGCTTTCTTT. Protein product: CASIQRTGDNTEAFF.

This clonotype was detected many times. V and J are TRBV6-1 and TRBJ2-1; 11 nucleotides align to TRBD2. CDR3 length: 16 amino acids. J was trimmed by 4 bases and V by 7 bases; bases with no gene match: 9. CDR1 is MNHNS, CDR2 SASEGT, per germline. The DNA for the CDR3 is TGTGCCAGCATCCCCCGTAGCGGGGGGGCGTACAATGAGCAGTTCTTC. Translation: CASIPRSGGAYNEQFF.